The 5 T cell receptor beta chains below all came from one sample that was sequenced in a study of shared clonotypes between healthy human individuals. Sequencing used immunoSEQ multiplex PCR; TCRdb keeps in-frame clones, though not all of them. The table has fewer than 550,000 clones, about 75% seen once. Material for sequencing was PBMCs. Receptor source: a woman aged 40 to 50 in good health. Some clones in this sample may be carry-over from other donors' samples.

This sequence joins TRBV2 and TRBJ1-4, with a possible D match to TRBD1 (5 bases). The germline V and J ends were trimmed by 6 bases and 7 bases, with 15 bases remaining between them. The germline V gene has CDR1 SNHLY and CDR2 FYNNEI. CDR3 size: 14 residues. In nucleotides, the CDR3 is TGTGCCAGCAGCCGAGTTGGGGGGGGTGAAAAACTGTTTTTT. Translating it yields CASSRVGGGEKLFF.

This chain uses TRBV2 with TRBJ2-7, with D possibly being TRBD1 (6 bases). V lost 3 bases, J lost 0 bases, and 12 bases lay in between. Germline CDR1 is SNHLY and CDR2 is FYNNEI. This CDR3 region has 15 residues. The CDR3 sequence is CASSDQGRNSYEQYF. CDR3 DNA: TGTGCCAGCAGTGATCAGGGGCGAAACTCCTACGAGCAGTACTTC.

The gene calls are TRBV25-1 and TRBJ2-1; no clear D gene. The germline V gene encodes CDR1 MGHDK and CDR2 SYGVNS. V lost 3 bases and J lost 10, with 10 bases in between. The CDR3 sequence is 12 residues long. The CDR3 sequence: CASSDPIREQFF. The CDR3 DNA sequence: TGTGCCAGCAGTGACCCGATTAGGGAGCAGTTCTTC.

The chain employs TRBV19 and TRBJ2-7; D is undetermined. The CDR3 totals 12 residues. CDR1 and CDR2 from the germline V gene are LNHDA and SQIVND (reference sequence). V was trimmed by 3 bases and J by 7 bases, leaving 10 bases between them. In DNA form, the CDR3 reads TGTGCCAGTAGTATCGATGTGGGTGAGCAGTACTTC. As protein: CASSIDVGEQYF. Variable domain in full (rest from reference TRBV19 and TRBJ2-7): DGGITQSPKYLFRKEGQNVTLSCEQNLNHDAMYWYRQDPGQGLRLIYYSQIVNDFQKGDIAEGYSVSREKKESFPLTVTSAQKNPTAFYLCASSIDVGEQYFGPGTRLTVT.

The rearrangement joins TRBV9 to TRBJ2-1; D is possibly TRBD1 (5 bases). The CDR3 contains 13 residues. Trimming took off 0 bases at V and 6 bases at J, with 7 bases between the two ends. The germline gives CDR1 SGDLS, CDR2 YYNGEE. The CDR3 sequence is CASSVAGFNEQFF. CDR3 in DNA: TGTGCCAGCAGCGTAGCAGGGTTCAATGAGCAGTTCTTC.